A single sample gave rise to the 14 T cell receptor beta chains below, sequenced in a study of cytomegalovirus exposure and HLA in healthy donors. Primers: 60 Vbeta forward and 13 Jbeta reverse. Repertoires were generated with immunoSEQ multiplex PCR, while TCRdb's copy carries only in-frame clones and drops some. The profile shows about 170,000 clones, 84% of them singletons. Sequenced material: PBMCs. Every receptor here comes from a boy between 2 and 10 years old in good health and CMV-seronegative.

J is TRBJ2-3 and V is TRBV18; 10 nucleotides align to TRBD2. The CDR3 is 15 residues long. After removal of 6 bases from V and 4 bases from J, the junction contained 7 bases not matched to a gene. From germline, CDR1 is KGHSH and CDR2 LQKENI. The CDR3 region is CASSGSSGSPDTQYF. The CDR3 DNA reads TGTGCCAGCTCGGGATCTAGCGGGAGTCCAGATACGCAGTATTTT.

The J gene is TRBJ1-1, the V gene TRBV6-5, with 7 bases that match TRBD1. There are 15 residues in the CDR3. CDR1 is MNHEY and CDR2 is SVGAGI in the germline V gene. The junction had 7 bases not matched to a gene; V was cut back by 3 bases and J by 3 bases. CDR3 bases: TGTGCCAGCAGTTATTCCGGCAGGGGGGACACTGAAGCTTTCTTT. Translated: CASSYSGRGDTEAFF.

The chain combines TRBV5-1 with TRBJ1-2; the match to TRBD1 covers 7 bases. The CDR3 sequence is 17 residues long. The V segment lost 4 bases and the J segment 2 bases; nucleotides outside the gene matches: 14. Germline CDR1 is SGHRS and CDR2 is YFSETQ. CDR3 in DNA: TGCGCCAGCAGCCCTGGGGACAGCGCCCTGAGGAACTATGGCTACACCTTC. This sequence encodes CASSPGDSALRNYGYTF. Supplemented by reference TRBV5-1 and TRBJ1-2, the full variable domain reads KAGVTQTPRYLIKTRGQQVTLSCSPISGHRSVSWYQQTPGQGLQFLFEYFSETQRNKGNFPGRFSGRQFSNSRSEMNVSTLELGDSALYLCASSPGDSALRNYGYTFGSGTRLTVV.

V gene TRBV29-1 combines with J gene TRBJ2-2; D might be TRBD2 (7 bases). CDR1 is SQVTM and CDR2 is ANQGSEA in the germline V gene. This CDR3 comprises 14 residues. The CDR3 DNA is TGCAGTGGGGGTGGGGGGGCAGACACCGGGGAGCTGTTTTTT. Translating it yields CSGGGGADTGELFF.

This chain uses TRBV5-1 with TRBJ1-1, with TRBD1 identical over 7 bases. Germline V gives CDR1 SGHRS, CDR2 YFSETQ. The trim removed 4 bases at V and 0 bases at J, leaving 3 bases unmatched. This CDR3 has 14 amino acids. CDR3 amino acids: CASSRDSLNTEAFF. The CDR3, as DNA: TGCGCCAGCAGCCGGGACAGTCTGAACACTGAAGCTTTCTTT.

The rearrangement links TRBV6-5 to TRBJ2-1; 7 bases line up with TRBD2. The V and J ends lost 0 bases and 5 bases, in that order; junction bases with no gene match: 7. Germline V gene lookup returns CDR1 MNHEY and CDR2 SVGAGI. The CDR3 is 16 amino acids. CDR3: CASSYSPPSGHNEQFF. Here the CDR3 DNA reads TGTGCCAGCAGTTACTCCCCCCCTAGCGGTCACAATGAGCAGTTCTTC.

The chain combines TRBV6-5 with TRBJ2-3; 9 positions match TRBD2. Per the germline V gene, CDR1 is MNHEY and CDR2 is SVGAGI. V lost 0 bases to trimming and J lost 8 bases; unmatched junction nucleotides: 6. The length of the CDR3 is 15 residues. The CDR3 DNA follows: TGTGCCAGCAGTTACTCGCGTCTAGCGGGACTTACGCAGTATTTT. Its protein product is CASSYSRLAGLTQYF.

The chain uses TRBV6-1 and TRBJ2-7; D is undetermined. Germline values: CDR1 MNHNS, CDR2 SASEGT. Trimming removed 5 bases at V and 1 base at J, with 9 bases between. The CDR3 totals 13 residues. For the CDR3, the DNA is TGTGCCAGCAGTATCCGAGGATCCTACGAGCAGTACTTC. Translation: CASSIRGSYEQYF.

The genes are TRBV30 and TRBJ1-1; D is perhaps TRBD1 (6 bases). Trimming shortened V by 5 bases and J by 4 bases, and 20 bases separated the two germline ends. The CDR3 length is 15 residues. The V gene's germline CDR1 is GTSNPN and CDR2 SVGIG (reference sequence). The CDR3 nucleotides read TGTGCCTGGGACTCGGGGGGGGCGCTGGTCACTGAAGCTTTCTTT. It specifies CAWDSGGALVTEAFF.

The table lists this clone with a count of one. J is TRBJ2-3 and V is TRBV10-3, with D uncertain. CDR1 is ENHRY, CDR2 SYGVKD, per germline. Between the trimmed V and J ends, which lost 0 bases and 0 bases, there was a span of 4 bases. The CDR3 runs to 14 residues. The CDR3 DNA is TGTGCCATCAGTGAGTCAACAAGCACAGATACGCAGTATTTT. Amino acids: CAISESTSTDTQYF.

The chain joins TRBV18 to TRBJ2-7; 10 bases fit TRBD2. V lost 1 base to trimming and J lost 5 bases; unmatched junction nucleotides: 5. This CDR3 has 15 residues. CDR1 is KGHSH, CDR2 LQKENI, per germline. CDR3 nucleotides: TGTGCCAGCTCACCACTCCCTAGCGGGAGCCACGAGCAGTACTTC. Its translation: CASSPLPSGSHEQYF. Based on the CDR3 plus reference TRBV18 and TRBJ2-7, the full variable domain is NAGVMQNPRHLVRRRGQEARLRCSPMKGHSHVYWYRQLPEEGLKFMVYLQKENIIDESGMPKERFSAEFPKEGPSILRIQQVVRGDSAAYFCASSPLPSGSHEQYFGPGTRLTVT.

The CDR3 DNA reads as TGTGCCAGTAGTCCCTTTTTCACCGGGGAGCTGTTTTTT. Amino acids: CASSPFFTGELFF. The genes are TRBV19 and TRBJ2-2; no reliable D call. The V end lost 5 bases, the J end lost 4 bases, and 8 bases lay between the germline ends. This CDR3 has 13 residues. Germline loops: CDR1 LNHDA, CDR2 SQIVND (reference sequence). Full variable domain (missing parts from reference TRBV19 and TRBJ2-2): DGGITQSPKYLFRKEGQNVTLSCEQNLNHDAMYWYRQDPGQGLRLIYYSQIVNDFQKGDIAEGYSVSREKKESFPLTVTSAQKNPTAFYLCASSPFFTGELFFGEGSRLTVL.

The V and J genes are TRBV9 and TRBJ2-1; D remains ambiguous. This CDR3 is built from 15 residues. Per germline, CDR1 SGDLS and CDR2 YYNGEE. V was shortened by 2 bases and J by 0 bases, with 9 bases between the two germline ends. In DNA form, the CDR3 reads TGTGCCAGCAGCGTTGAAGTGAGCTCCTACAATGAGCAGTTCTTC. This gives the protein CASSVEVSSYNEQFF.

This clone appeared a few times. This CDR3 reads CASRAQGMGTEAFF. The CDR3 nucleotides read TGCGCCAGCAGGGCACAGGGGATGGGGACTGAAGCTTTCTTT. V and J are TRBV10-2 and TRBJ1-1, with 7 bases that match TRBD1. V shed 6 bases and J 5 bases; nucleotides not matched to a gene: 9. This CDR3 region has 14 residues. Germline CDR1 and CDR2: WSHSY and SAAADI.